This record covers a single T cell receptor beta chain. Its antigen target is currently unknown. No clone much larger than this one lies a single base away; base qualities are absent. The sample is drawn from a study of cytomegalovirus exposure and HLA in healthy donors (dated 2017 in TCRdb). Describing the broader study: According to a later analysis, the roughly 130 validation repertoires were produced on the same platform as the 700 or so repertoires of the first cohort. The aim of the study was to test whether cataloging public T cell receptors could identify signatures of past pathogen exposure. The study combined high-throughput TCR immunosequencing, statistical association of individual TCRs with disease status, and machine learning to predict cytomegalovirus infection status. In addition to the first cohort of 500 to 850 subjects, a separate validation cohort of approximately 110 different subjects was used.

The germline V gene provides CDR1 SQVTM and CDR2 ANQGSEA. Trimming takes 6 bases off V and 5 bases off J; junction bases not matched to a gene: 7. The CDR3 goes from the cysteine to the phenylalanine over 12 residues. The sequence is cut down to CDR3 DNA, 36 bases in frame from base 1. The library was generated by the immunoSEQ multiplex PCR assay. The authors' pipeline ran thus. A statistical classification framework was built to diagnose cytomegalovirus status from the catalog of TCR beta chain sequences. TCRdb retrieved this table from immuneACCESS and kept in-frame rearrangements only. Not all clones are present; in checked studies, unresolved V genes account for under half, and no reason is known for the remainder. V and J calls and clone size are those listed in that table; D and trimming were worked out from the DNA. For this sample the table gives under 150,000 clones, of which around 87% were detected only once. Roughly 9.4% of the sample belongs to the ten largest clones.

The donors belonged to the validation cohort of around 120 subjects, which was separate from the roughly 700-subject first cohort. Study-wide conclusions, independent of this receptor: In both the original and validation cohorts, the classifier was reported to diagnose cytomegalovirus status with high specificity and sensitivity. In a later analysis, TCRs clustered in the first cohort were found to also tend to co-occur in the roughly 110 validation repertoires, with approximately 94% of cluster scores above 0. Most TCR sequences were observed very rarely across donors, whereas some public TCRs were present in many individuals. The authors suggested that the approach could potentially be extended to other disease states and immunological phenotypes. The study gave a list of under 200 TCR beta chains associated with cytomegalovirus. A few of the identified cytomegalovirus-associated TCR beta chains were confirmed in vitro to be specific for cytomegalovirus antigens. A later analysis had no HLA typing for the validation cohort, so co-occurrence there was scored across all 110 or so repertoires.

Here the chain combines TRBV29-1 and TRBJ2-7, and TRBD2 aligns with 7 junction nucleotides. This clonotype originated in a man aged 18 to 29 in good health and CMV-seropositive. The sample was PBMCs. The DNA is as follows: TGCAGCGTGGATGGGAGGGGTGACGAGCAGTACTTC. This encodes CSVDGRGDEQYF.